This TCR beta chain is from a study of cytomegalovirus exposure and HLA in healthy donors. Concerning this clone itself: What it recognizes is unknown.

Deletions cut 0 bases from V and 4 bases from J, with 13 bases between. Germline V gene sequence: CDR1 SGDLS, CDR2 YYNGEE. This CDR3 contains 15 residues. In the PCR, 60 Vbeta and 13 Jbeta primers were used. Repertoires were generated with immunoSEQ multiplex PCR, while TCRdb's copy carries only in-frame clones and drops some. The table lists 150,000 to 200,000 clones, about 77% of them singletons. Points from the study as a whole: It was in a later analysis that TCR association rates were seen to vary by HLA locus, highest for DRB1 and lowest for HLA-C. TCR sequences were mostly rare, though some public TCRs occurred in many donors.

At collection, donors were nominally healthy, but unrecorded immune exposures were probable. What was sequenced was PBMCs. The receptor was isolated from a woman aged 40 to 50 in good health and CMV-seropositive. The gene calls are TRBV9 and TRBJ1-2; a possible D gene is TRBD1 (5 bases). DNA of the CDR3: TGTGCCAGCAGCGTAGGGAATGGGGCAGCCTATGGCTACACCTTC. It encodes CASSVGNGAAYGYTF.